Listed here is a single T cell receptor beta chain. The target antigen is unknown. At one end the junction does not follow the germline gene, possibly because of a read error. The same CDR3 can be traced to other DNA sequences in this sample. These data are taken from a study of graft-versus-host responses after intestinal transplantation. Study context: Transplant recipients had multivisceral, liver-intestinal, or isolated intestinal grafts.

Overall study results and limits: Peak circulating GvH clone levels were associated with early post-transplant HvG declines. Recipient marrow held GvH clones, some first seen in ileum or blood.

Here immunoSEQ multiplex PCR was the method, and the copy in TCRdb shows in-frame clones only, minus some. The sample carries more than 9,500 clones, over 60% recorded once. The CDR3 loop spans 17 amino acids. Germline V gene data show CDR1 as MDHEN and CDR2 as SYDVKM. Sequenced here: PBMCs, sampled around 490 days after intestinal transplant. The chain recombines TRBV28 with TRBJ1-2; TRBD1 matches at 7 bases. This TCR derives from a human patient who received an intestinal transplant, so some T cells may come from the graft donor. CDR3 in DNA: TGCGCCAGCAGGGGGGCGGGGAGGGGCACTCTAAACTATGGCTACACCTTC. It specifies CASRGAGRGTLNYGYTF.